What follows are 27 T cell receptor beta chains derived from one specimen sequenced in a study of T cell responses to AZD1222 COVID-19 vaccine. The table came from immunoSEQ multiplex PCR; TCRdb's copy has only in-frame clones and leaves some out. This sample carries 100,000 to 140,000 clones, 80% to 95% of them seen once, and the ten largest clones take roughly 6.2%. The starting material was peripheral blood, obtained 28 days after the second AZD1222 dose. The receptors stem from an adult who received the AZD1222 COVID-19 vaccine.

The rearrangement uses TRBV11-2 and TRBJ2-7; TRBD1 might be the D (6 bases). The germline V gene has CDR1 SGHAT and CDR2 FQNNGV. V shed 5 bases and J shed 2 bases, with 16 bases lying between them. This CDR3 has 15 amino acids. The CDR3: CASSPIEGVAYEQYF. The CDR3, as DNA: TGTGCCAGCAGCCCGATCGAGGGGGTCGCCTACGAGCAGTACTTC.

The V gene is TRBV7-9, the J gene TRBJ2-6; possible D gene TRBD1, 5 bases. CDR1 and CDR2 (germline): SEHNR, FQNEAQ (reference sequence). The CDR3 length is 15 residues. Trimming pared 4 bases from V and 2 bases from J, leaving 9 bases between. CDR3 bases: TGTGCCAGCAGCTACCAGGGTGCTGGGGCCAACGTCCTGACTTTC. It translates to CASSYQGAGANVLTF.

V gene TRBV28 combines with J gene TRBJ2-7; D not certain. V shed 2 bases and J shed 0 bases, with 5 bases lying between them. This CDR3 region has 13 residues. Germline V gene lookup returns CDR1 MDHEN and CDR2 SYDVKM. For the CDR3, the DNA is TGTGCCAGCAGTTTAGAGAGCTCCTACGAGCAGTACTTC. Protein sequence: CASSLESSYEQYF.

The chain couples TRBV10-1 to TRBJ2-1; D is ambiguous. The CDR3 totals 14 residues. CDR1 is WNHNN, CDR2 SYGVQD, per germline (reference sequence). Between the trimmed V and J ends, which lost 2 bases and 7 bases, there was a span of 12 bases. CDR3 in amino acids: CASSESLVWNEQFF. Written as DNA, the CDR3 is TGCGCCAGCAGTGAGAGCCTTGTCTGGAATGAGCAGTTCTTC.

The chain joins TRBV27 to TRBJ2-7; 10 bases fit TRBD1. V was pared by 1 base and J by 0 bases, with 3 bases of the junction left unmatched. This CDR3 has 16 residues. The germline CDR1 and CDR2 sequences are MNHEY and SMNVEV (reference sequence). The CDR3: CASSLWGQGTSYEQYF. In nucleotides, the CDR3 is TGTGCCAGCAGTTTATGGGGACAGGGGACCTCCTACGAGCAGTACTTC.

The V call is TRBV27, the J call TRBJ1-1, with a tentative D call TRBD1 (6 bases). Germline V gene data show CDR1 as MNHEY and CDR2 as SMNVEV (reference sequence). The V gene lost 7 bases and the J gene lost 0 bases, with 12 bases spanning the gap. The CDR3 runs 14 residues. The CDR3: CASTLDSMNTEAFF. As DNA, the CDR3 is TGTGCCAGCACCTTGGACAGCATGAACACTGAAGCTTTCTTT.

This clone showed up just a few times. The CDR3 nucleotides are TGCGCCAGCAGCGGGACGGCGAACACCGGGGAGCTGTTTTTT. Its protein is CASSGTANTGELFF. The chain combines TRBV10-1 with TRBJ2-2, with D perhaps matching TRBD1 or TRBD2 (5 bases each). This CDR3 is 14 amino acids long. The V end lost 6 bases, the J end lost 0 bases, and 8 bases lay between the germline ends. The germline CDR1 and CDR2 sequences are WNHNN and SYGVQD (reference sequence).

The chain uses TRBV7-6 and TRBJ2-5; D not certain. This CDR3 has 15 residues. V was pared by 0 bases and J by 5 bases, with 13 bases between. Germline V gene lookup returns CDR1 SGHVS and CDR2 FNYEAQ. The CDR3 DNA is TGTGCCAGCAGCTTAGCGGCCTTCCTCCAGGAGACCCAGTACTTC. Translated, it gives CASSLAAFLQETQYF.

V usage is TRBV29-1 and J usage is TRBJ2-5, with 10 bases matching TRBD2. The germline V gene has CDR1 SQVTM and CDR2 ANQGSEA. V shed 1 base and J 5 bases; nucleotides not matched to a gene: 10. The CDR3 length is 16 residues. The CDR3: CSVEVRTSGVRETQYF. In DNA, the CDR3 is TGCAGCGTTGAAGTTCGGACTAGCGGAGTGCGGGAGACCCAGTACTTC.

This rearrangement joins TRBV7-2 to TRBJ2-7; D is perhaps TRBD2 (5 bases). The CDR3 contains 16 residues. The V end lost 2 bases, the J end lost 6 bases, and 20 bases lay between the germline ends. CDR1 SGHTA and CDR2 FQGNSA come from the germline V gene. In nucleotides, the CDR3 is TGTGCCAGCAGCTTACATGTCGGCGGGCTGAGCGCCGAGCAGTACTTC. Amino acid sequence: CASSLHVGGLSAEQYF.

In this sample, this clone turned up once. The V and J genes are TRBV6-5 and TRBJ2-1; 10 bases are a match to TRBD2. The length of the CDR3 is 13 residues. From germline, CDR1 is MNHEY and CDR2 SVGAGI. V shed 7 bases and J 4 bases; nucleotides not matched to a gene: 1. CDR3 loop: CASILAGYNEQFF. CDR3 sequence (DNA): TGTGCCAGCATACTAGCGGGGTACAATGAGCAGTTCTTC.

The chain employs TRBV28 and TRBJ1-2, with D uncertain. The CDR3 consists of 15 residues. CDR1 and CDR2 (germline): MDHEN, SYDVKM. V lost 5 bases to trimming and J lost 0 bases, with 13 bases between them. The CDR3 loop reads CASSITYSANYGYTF. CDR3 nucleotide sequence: TGTGCCAGCAGTATTACCTACAGCGCTAACTATGGCTACACCTTC.

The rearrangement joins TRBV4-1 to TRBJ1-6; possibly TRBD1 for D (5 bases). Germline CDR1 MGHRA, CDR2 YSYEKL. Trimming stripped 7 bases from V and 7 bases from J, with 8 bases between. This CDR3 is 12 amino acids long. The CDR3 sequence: CASTEGNSPLHF. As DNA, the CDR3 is TGCGCCAGCACCGAGGGGAATTCACCCCTCCACTTT.

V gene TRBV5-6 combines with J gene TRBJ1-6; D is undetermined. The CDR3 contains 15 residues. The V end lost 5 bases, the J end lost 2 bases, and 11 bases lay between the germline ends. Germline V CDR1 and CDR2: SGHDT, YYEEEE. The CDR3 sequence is CASSLETPYNSPLHF. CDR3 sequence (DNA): TGTGCCAGCAGTCTGGAGACACCCTATAATTCACCCCTCCACTTT.

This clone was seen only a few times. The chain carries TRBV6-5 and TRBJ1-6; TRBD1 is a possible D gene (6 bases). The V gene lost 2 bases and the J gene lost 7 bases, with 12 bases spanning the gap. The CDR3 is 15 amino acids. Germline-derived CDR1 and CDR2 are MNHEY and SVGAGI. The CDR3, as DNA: TGTGCCAGCAGTTACACCAGGGGAGGGAATTCACCCCTCCACTTT. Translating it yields CASSYTRGGNSPLHF.

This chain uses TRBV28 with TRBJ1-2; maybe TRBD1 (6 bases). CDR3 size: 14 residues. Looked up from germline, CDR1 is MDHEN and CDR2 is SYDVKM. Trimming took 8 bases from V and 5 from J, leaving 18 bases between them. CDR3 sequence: CASRPAGAKYGYTF. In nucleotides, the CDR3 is TGTGCCAGCCGTCCGGCAGGGGCGAAGTATGGCTACACCTTC.

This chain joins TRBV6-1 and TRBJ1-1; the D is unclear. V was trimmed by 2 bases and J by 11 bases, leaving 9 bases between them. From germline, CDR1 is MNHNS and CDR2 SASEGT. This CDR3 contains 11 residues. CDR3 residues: CASSELPWAFF. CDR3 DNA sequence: TGTGCCAGCAGTGAACTCCCATGGGCTTTCTTT.

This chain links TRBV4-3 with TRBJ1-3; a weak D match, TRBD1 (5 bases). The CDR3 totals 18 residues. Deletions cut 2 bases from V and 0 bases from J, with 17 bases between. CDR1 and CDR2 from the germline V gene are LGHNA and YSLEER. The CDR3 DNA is TGCGCCAGCAGCCAACCCCATGGGGGAGGGTCCTCTGGAAACACCATATATTTT. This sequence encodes CASSQPHGGGSSGNTIYF.

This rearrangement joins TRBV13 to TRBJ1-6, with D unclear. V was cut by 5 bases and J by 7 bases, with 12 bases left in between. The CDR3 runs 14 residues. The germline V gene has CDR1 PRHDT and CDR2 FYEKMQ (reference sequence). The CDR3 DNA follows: TGTGCCAGCAGCCCTACGGGCAAGAATTCACCCCTCCACTTT. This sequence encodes CASSPTGKNSPLHF.

The DNA of the CDR3 is TGTGCCAGCAGTCTCCGAACAGACAATCAGCCCCAGCATTTT. Its translation is CASSLRTDNQPQHF. The V gene is TRBV6-2 or TRBV6-3, the J gene TRBJ1-5; D gene unclear. Germline CDR1 reads MNHEY; CDR2 reads SVGEGT. The CDR3 contains 14 residues. V lost 5 bases to trimming and J lost 3 bases, with 11 bases between them.

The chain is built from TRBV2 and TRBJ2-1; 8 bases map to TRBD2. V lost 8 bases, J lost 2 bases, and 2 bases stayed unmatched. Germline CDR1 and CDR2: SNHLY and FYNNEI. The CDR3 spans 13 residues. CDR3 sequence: CASSRGAYNEQFF. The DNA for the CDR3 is TGTGCCAGCTCGCGGGGGGCCTACAATGAGCAGTTCTTC.

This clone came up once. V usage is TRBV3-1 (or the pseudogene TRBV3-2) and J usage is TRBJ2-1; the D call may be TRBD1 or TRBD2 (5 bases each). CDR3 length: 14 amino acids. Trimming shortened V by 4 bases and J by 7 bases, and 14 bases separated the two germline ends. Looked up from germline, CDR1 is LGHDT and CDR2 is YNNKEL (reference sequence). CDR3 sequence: CASSLGTGQNEQFF. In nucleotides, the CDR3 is TGTGCCAGCAGCCTCGGGACCGGTCAGAATGAGCAGTTCTTC.

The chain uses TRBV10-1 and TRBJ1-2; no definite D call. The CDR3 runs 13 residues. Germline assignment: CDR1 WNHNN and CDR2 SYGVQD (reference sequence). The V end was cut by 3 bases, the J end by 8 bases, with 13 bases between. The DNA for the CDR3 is TGCGCCAGCAGTGATAACCCAGCGAGGGGCTACACCTTC. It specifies CASSDNPARGYTF.

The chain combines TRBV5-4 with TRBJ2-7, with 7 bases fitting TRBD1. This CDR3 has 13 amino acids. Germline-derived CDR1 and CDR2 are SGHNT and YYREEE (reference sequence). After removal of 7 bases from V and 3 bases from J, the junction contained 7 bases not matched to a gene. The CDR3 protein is CASGPRTGYEQYF. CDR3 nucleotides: TGTGCCAGCGGCCCTCGGACAGGCTACGAGCAGTACTTC.

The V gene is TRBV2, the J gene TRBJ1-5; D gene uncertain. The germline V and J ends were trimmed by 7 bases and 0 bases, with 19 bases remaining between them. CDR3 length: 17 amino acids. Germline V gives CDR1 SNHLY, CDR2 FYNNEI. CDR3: CASNFGTGLYSNQPQHF. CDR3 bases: TGTGCCAGCAATTTTGGCACCGGATTGTATAGCAATCAGCCCCAGCATTTT.

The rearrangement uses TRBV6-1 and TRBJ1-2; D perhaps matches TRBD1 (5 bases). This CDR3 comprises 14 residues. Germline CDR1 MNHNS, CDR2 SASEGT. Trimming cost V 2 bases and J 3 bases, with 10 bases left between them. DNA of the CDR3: TGTGCCAGCAGTGAAAACGGGGGAGACTATGGCTACACCTTC. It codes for CASSENGGDYGYTF.

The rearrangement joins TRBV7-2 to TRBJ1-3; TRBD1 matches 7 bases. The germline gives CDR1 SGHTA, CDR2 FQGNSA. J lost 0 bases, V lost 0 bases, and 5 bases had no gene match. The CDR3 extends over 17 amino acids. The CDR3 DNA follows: TGTGCCAGCAGCTTAGCCGGAGGGGGCCGCTCTGGAAACACCATATATTTT. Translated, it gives CASSLAGGGRSGNTIYF.